This entry is about one T cell receptor (beta chain). The antigen remains undetermined. The CDR3 consists of 13 residues. The V gene end was trimmed by 5 bases and the J gene end by 8 bases; junction bases not matched to a gene: 8. Germline V CDR1 and CDR2: LNHDA, SQIVND (reference sequence). These data originate in a study of cytomegalovirus exposure and HLA in healthy donors. The study ran its PCR with 60 Vbeta and 13 Jbeta primers. Assay used: immunoSEQ multiplex PCR; TCRdb lists only in-frame clones, some missing. This sample's table reports 30,000 to 40,000 clones. Study-wide results and limits: It was shown in a later analysis that HLA-associated TCR beta chains were more clonally expanded than other, equally common chains. In vitro checks showed that a few CMV-associated chains really do target CMV antigens.

Healthy bone marrow donors made up the donor group. The source is a human donor in good health. Source material: PBMCs. The genes are TRBV19 and TRBJ1-2; 7 positions match TRBD1. CDR3 in amino acids: CASSPDRVDGYTF. For the CDR3, the DNA is TGTGCCAGTAGTCCCGACAGGGTAGACGGCTACACCTTC.